In its sample, the clone carrying this T cell receptor beta chain was seen a few times. No antigen is known for it. There are 17 residues in the CDR3. V was trimmed by 5 bases and J by 4 bases, leaving 24 bases between them. Germline V gene sequence: CDR1 MRHNA, CDR2 SNTAGT. The source material, RNA transcripts, was used to amplify TCR beta CDR3 regions. Carried out on the TCR CDR3, a first-round RT-PCR used the HTBI primer set. TCRdb redid the calling of the multiplex PCR reads with MiXCR, one entry per CDR3 protein. The sample shows 450,000 to 700,000 distinct CDR3 sequences, 35% to 55% of them seen only once. The data were obtained in a study of T cells in Graves' hyperthyroidism and ophthalmopathy. General study results and limits: In the blood, most expanded thyroid clonotypes above 0.001 appeared as well. Stable hyperthyroidism was separated from ophthalmopathy by a model based on 13 V-J features.

The sequencing sample was made of peripheral blood or thyroid tissue (not recorded which). The gene calls are TRBV6-4 and TRBJ2-7; no firm D call. The TCR sequence derives from a woman under 30 with Graves' hyperthyroidism. The CDR3 DNA reads TGTGCCAGCAGTTACCCCGATTTGGTGGGTACATCGTACGAGCAGTACTTC. Translating gives CASSYPDLVGTSYEQYF.